This TCR beta chain was recorded in a study of cytomegalovirus exposure and HLA in healthy donors. This CDR3 has 18 amino acids. With 4 bases clipped from V and 4 bases from J, the junction kept 13 bases outside the gene matches. Germline V CDR1 and CDR2: PRHDT, FYEKMQ (reference sequence). Vbeta (60) and Jbeta (13) primers were used in the PCR. Data came from immunoSEQ multiplex PCR; TCRdb stores just in-frame clones and leaves some out. The sample consists of 250,000 to 350,000 clones, approximately 80% of them appearing once. The receptor was isolated from a girl aged 2 to 9 in good health and CMV-seronegative. The chain employs TRBV13 and TRBJ2-1; the match to TRBD2 covers 10 bases. What was sequenced was PBMCs. The CDR3 loop reads CASSSNLRRLAGYNEQFF. As DNA, the CDR3 is TGTGCCAGCAGCTCGAACCTAAGACGACTAGCGGGTTACAATGAGCAGTTCTTC.